This T cell receptor beta chain was retrieved from a study of blood T cell repertoires in COVID-19. Looking at the study overall: The origin of the acute and convalescent COVID-19 samples was the United States, Italy and Spain. PBMCs, B-cell-depleted T cells, or T cells provided the cDNA or gDNA that made up the material.

Seattle enrolled patients during active infection and tracked them longitudinally. Method: immunoSEQ multiplex PCR; TCRdb's copy keeps in-frame clones and lacks some. The sample contains about 330,000 clones, roughly 86% of which appear only once. The TCR sequence derives from a man aged 25 to 45 with COVID-19, enrolled during active disease. Source material: peripheral blood.

The CDR3 sequence: CASSQAGQVGNTIYF. The CDR3 bases are TGCGCCAGCAGCCAGGCGGGACAGGTTGGAAACACCATATATTTT. The chain links TRBV4-1 to TRBJ1-3; 8 bases are a match to TRBD1. CDR1 is MGHRA and CDR2 is YSYEKL in the germline V gene. The V gene end was trimmed by 3 bases and the J gene end by 3 bases; junction bases not matched to a gene: 4. CDR3 length: 15 amino acids.